The present entry profiles one TCR beta chain with its context. Its antigen is still unknown. There are no base qualities to consult, and no much larger clone falls within one base. Pancreatic ductal adenocarcinoma patients who had undergone surgery without neoadjuvant therapy were selected. Peripheral blood was collected in heparin tubes, and PBMCs were then isolated from the blood with a histopaque density gradient and cryopreserved in roughly 10% DMSO. Using the DNeasy Blood and Tissue Kit with Proteinase K and RNase treatment, genomic DNA was extracted from about 7 PBMC and nine or ten flash-frozen tumor specimens. TCR beta CDR3 regions were amplified from genomic DNA using the immunoSEQ hsTCRB kit. An Illumina HiSeq system was used to carry out high-throughput TRB CDR3 sequencing. The paper's data handling went like this. The immunoSEQ software was used to analyze the sequencing reads, and any nonproductive sequences containing premature stops or frame-shifts were left out. To calculate repertoire clonality, Shannon entropy was normalized by log2 of the number of unique productive sequences, and that value was subtracted from one. TCRdb carries this immuneACCESS record with in-frame sequences only. Its versions omit some clonotypes, under half of them owing to an unresolved V gene in the studies checked, with the rest unexplained. V and J calls and clone size are as listed in that table; D and trimming were resolved from the DNA. The sample table records around 31,000 clones; approximately 92% of these occur just once. The ten largest account for more than 2% of the sample.

Trimmed from V: 0 bases; trimmed from J: 4 bases; junction bases lacking a gene match: 3. The germline V gene yields SGHRS for CDR1 and YFSETQ for CDR2. The CDR3 measures 14 amino acids from cysteine to phenylalanine. Only the CDR3 part of the read is kept: 42 bases, read in frame from the first base. This sample stems from a study of T cells in pancreatic ductal adenocarcinoma (dated by TCRdb to the late 2010s). In terms of the full investigation: Surgically resected pancreatic ductal adenocarcinoma specimens were analyzed for the quantity, spatial distribution, and characteristics of both suppressive cells and tumor-infiltrating CD8+ T cells, an effort aimed at clarifying the adaptive T-cell response occurring naturally. The full study reports these points: Tumor versus blood clonality comparisons may be biased because tumors are enriched in CD45RO+ effector rather than naive T cells, biasing toward lower diversity. T-cell clonality showed no significant difference between tumor and blood, with a mean clonality of approximately 0.1 in tumors and about 0.07 in blood. Because inoperable disease is present at presentation in most pancreatic cancer patients, the resected cohort was biased toward the minority with early-stage disease. Blood samples had more total productive templates and roughly 8.4-fold more unique clonotypes than tumor samples.

This sequence originates from a human donor with pancreatic ductal adenocarcinoma. Sample: PBMCs. The rearranged chain carries TRBV5-1 and TRBJ1-1; TRBD1 fits 7 bases in the junction. The CDR3: CASSLEGGITEAFF. The DNA sequence is TGCGCCAGCAGCTTGGAAGGGGGCATCACTGAAGCTTTCTTT.